Listed below are T cell receptor beta chains from one sample, sequenced in a study of cytomegalovirus exposure and HLA in healthy donors. The method was immunoSEQ multiplex PCR; TCRdb's version includes in-frame clones alone and lacks a portion of them. This sample carries under 200,000 clones, around 80% of them seen once, and the ten largest clones take 3.5% to 5%. The sample taken for sequencing was PBMCs. These TCRs come from a woman aged 25 to 39 in good health and CMV-seropositive. Each CDR3 is given with its conserved first and last residue. A D gene is named only where the DNA matches it firmly. Clone size is given for some rows only: seen once, a few or many times, or a class if the clone is expanded.

TRBJ1-5 | TRBV4-1 | NA | once | 15 | CASSQFRTGNQPQHF | TGCGCCAGCAGCCAATTCAGGACAGGCAATCAGCCCCAGCATTTT
TRBJ2-5 | TRBV9 | NA | few | 16 | CASSVGFRAATETQYF | TGTGCCAGCAGCGTAGGATTCAGGGCGGCTACGGAGACCCAGTACTTC
TRBJ2-7 | TRBV11-2 | NA | NA | 14 | CASLLAPMTYEQYF | TGTGCCAGCCTCCTCGCGCCGATGACCTACGAGCAGTACTTC
TRBJ1-4 | TRBV7-9 | NA | NA | 13 | CASSPGGFEKLFF | TGTGCCAGCAGCCCCGGGGGGTTTGAAAAACTGTTTTTT
TRBJ2-3 | TRBV6-5 | NA | NA | 15 | CASSYSELSTDTQYF | TGTGCCAGCAGTTACTCAGAGTTGAGCACAGATACGCAGTATTTT
TRBJ1-3 | TRBV19 | NA | NA | 15 | CASSVAGARGNTIYF | TGTGCCAGTAGTGTCGCGGGGGCGCGAGGAAACACCATATATTTT
TRBJ2-3 | TRBV7-2 | NA | NA | 16 | CASSLQRPGLIMTQYF | TGTGCCAGCAGCTTACAAAGACCAGGACTGATAATGACGCAGTATTTT
TRBJ1-2 | TRBV4-2 | NA | NA | 15 | CASSQVGLGLDGYTF | TGTGCCAGCAGCCAAGTCGGGCTGGGACTCGATGGCTACACCTTC
TRBJ2-7 | TRBV18 | TRBD1 | NA | 14 | CASSHGQGAYEQYF | TGTGCCAGCTCACACGGACAGGGGGCCTACGAGCAGTACTTC
TRBJ2-1 | TRBV9 | NA | once | 17 | CASSVGGGVGGANEQFF | TGTGCCAGCAGCGTAGGAGGGGGGGTGGGGGGAGCCAATGAGCAGTTCTTC
TRBJ2-3 | TRBV30 | TRBD2 | NA | 16 | CAWRLAGGISTDTQYF | TGTGCCTGGAGACTAGCGGGAGGGATAAGCACAGATACGCAGTATTTT
TRBJ2-7 | TRBV5-5 | NA | NA | 16 | CASSRSFLEGAYEQYF | TGTGCCAGCAGCCGGTCGTTTCTTGAGGGAGCCTACGAGCAGTACTTC
TRBJ2-1 | TRBV9 | NA | NA | 14 | CASSVVTSYNEQFF | TGTGCCAGCAGCGTAGTCACTTCCTACAATGAGCAGTTCTTC
TRBJ2-7 | TRBV30 | NA | NA | 14 | CAWSVNGEWYEQYF | TGTGCCTGGAGTGTTAATGGGGAGTGGTACGAGCAGTACTTC
TRBJ1-5 | TRBV10-3 | NA | NA | 16 | CAISERLPGPNQPQHF | TGTGCCATCAGTGAGCGCTTGCCAGGGCCCAATCAGCCCCAGCATTTT
TRBJ2-6 | TRBV4-1 | TRBD1 | NA | 19 | CASSQDKGQGAAGANVLTF | TGCGCCAGCAGCCAAGATAAGGGACAGGGGGCTGCGGGGGCCAACGTCCTGACTTTC
TRBJ1-3 | TRBV4-1 | TRBD1 | NA | 16 | CASSHTGTGVGNTIYF | TGCGCCAGCAGCCATACCGGGACAGGGGTTGGAAACACCATATATTTT
TRBJ1-4 | TRBV6-5 | TRBD1 | NA | 14 | CASRTGTGVEKLFF | TGTGCCAGCAGGACCGGGACAGGGGTTGAAAAACTGTTTTTT
TRBJ1-1 | TRBV6-4 | TRBD1 | NA | 13 | CASSDRGQDEAFF | TGTGCCAGCAGTGACAGGGGACAGGATGAAGCTTTCTTT
TRBJ1-5 | TRBV7-9 | TRBD1 | NA | 16 | CASSTGQGTGDQPQHF | TGTGCCAGCAGCACGGGACAGGGGACGGGAGATCAGCCCCAGCATTTT
TRBJ1-3 | TRBV4-1 | NA | NA | 17 | CASSRAEMVFSGNTIYF | TGCGCCAGCAGCCGAGCTGAGATGGTCTTCTCTGGAAACACCATATATTTT
TRBJ2-3 | TRBV2 | TRBD1 | NA | 16 | CASSDLTGGSTDTQYF | TGTGCCAGCAGTGATTTGACAGGGGGTAGCACAGATACGCAGTATTTT
TRBJ2-4 | TRBV6-1 | TRBD2 | NA | 18 | CASSDLPGGVINKNIQYF | TGTGCCAGCAGTGACCTGCCGGGGGGGGTAATAAACAAAAACATTCAGTACTTC
TRBJ2-7 | TRBV15 | TRBD1 | NA | 12 | CASGQGYYEQYF | TGTGCCAGCGGACAGGGATACTACGAGCAGTACTTC
TRBJ2-2 | TRBV7-2 | TRBD2 | NA | 17 | CASSSGLAGTNTGELFF | TGTGCCAGCAGCTCCGGACTAGCGGGTACCAACACCGGGGAGCTGTTTTTT
TRBJ2-1 | TRBV5-6 | NA | NA | 14 | CASSLGAGADEQFF | TGTGCCAGCAGCTTGGGAGCAGGGGCTGATGAGCAGTTCTTC
TRBJ2-7 | TRBV27 | NA | NA | 14 | CASSLPDSLYEQYF | TGTGCCAGCAGTTTGCCGGACAGCCTTTACGAGCAGTACTTC
TRBJ2-2 | TRBV7-8 | TRBD2 | NA | 18 | CASSLVISGGLNTGELFF | TGTGCCAGCAGCTTAGTAATTAGCGGGGGCCTGAACACCGGGGAGCTGTTTTTT
TRBJ2-7 | TRBV23-1 | NA | NA | 14 | CASSQSDRGYEQYF | TGCGCCAGCAGTCAATCTGATCGGGGCTACGAGCAGTACTTC
TRBJ1-5 | TRBV11-3 | TRBD1 | NA | 14 | CASSPTTGDQPQHF | TGTGCCAGCAGCCCCACGACAGGGGATCAGCCCCAGCATTTT
TRBJ2-2 | TRBV6-5 | TRBD2 | NA | 15 | CAARLADTNTGELFF | TGTGCCGCCCGACTAGCGGATACGAACACCGGGGAGCTGTTTTTT
TRBJ2-1 | TRBV6-5 | TRBD2 | NA | 14 | CASSLGTSWDEQFF | TGTGCCAGCAGCCTCGGGACTAGCTGGGATGAGCAGTTCTTC
TRBJ2-4 | TRBV10-2 | TRBD2 | NA | 19 | CASSFWGLAGGLAKNIQYF | TGCGCCAGCAGTTTTTGGGGACTAGCGGGAGGGCTAGCCAAAAACATTCAGTACTTC
TRBJ1-1 | TRBV6-6 | TRBD1 | NA | 15 | CASSGPQGKNTEAFF | TGTGCCAGCAGTGGGCCACAGGGGAAGAACACTGAAGCTTTCTTT
TRBJ1-1 | TRBV11-2 | NA | NA | 14 | CASSVLTGNTEAFF | TGTGCCAGCAGCGTCTTAACAGGGAACACTGAAGCTTTCTTT
TRBJ2-7 | TRBV4-3 | TRBD1 | once | 14 | CASSPGTGAYEQYF | TGCGCCAGCAGCCCTGGGACAGGGGCCTACGAGCAGTACTTC
TRBJ1-2 | TRBV7-9 | NA | NA | 15 | CASSYFSTGSYGYTF | TGTGCCAGCAGCTACTTTTCAACAGGGTCCTATGGCTACACCTTC
TRBJ1-2 | TRBV7-2 | TRBD1 | NA | 18 | CASSSPRDRERANYGYTF | TGTGCCAGCAGCTCCCCCCGGGACAGGGAAAGGGCTAACTATGGCTACACCTTC
TRBJ1-5 | TRBV2 | NA | NA | 13 | CASSRQTNQPQHF | TGTGCCAGCAGTAGACAGACCAATCAGCCCCAGCATTTT
TRBJ2-5 | TRBV7-7 | TRBD2 | NA | 15 | CASSYTSGPGETQYF | TGTGCCAGCAGCTACACTAGCGGACCAGGGGAGACCCAGTACTTC
TRBJ2-7 | TRBV4-2 | NA | NA | 15 | CASSPNRGLFAEQYF | TGTGCCAGCAGCCCCAACCGGGGACTTTTCGCTGAGCAGTACTTC
TRBJ1-3 | TRBV7-7 | NA | NA | 14 | CASSPSQGGNTIYF | TGTGCCAGCAGCCCCTCGCAGGGGGGAAACACCATATATTTT
TRBJ2-2 | TRBV13 | NA | NA | 13 | CASSLMTPGELFF | TGTGCCAGCAGCTTAATGACACCCGGGGAGCTGTTTTTT
TRBJ1-2 | TRBV4-3 | NA | NA | 15 | CASSQEVGGGYGYTF | TGCGCCAGCAGCCAAGAGGTCGGGGGGGGGTATGGCTACACCTTC
TRBJ2-5 | TRBV5-6 | NA | NA | 15 | CASSPRGTAQETQYF | TGTGCCAGCAGCCCCCGGGGGACCGCCCAAGAGACCCAGTACTTC
TRBJ2-4 | TRBV6-5 | TRBD1 | NA | 15 | CASSGPGQGYNIQYF | TGTGCCAGCAGTGGACCGGGACAGGGATACAACATTCAGTACTTC